This passage covers 7 T cell receptor beta chains from one sample sequenced in a study of Tregs in tolerant kidney transplant recipients. Clones were read by immunoSEQ multiplex PCR, and TCRdb kept only the in-frame ones, dropping some. The data hold about 240,000 clones, with around 82% observed a single time. The sequenced sample consisted of CD4+ T cells from blood. The receptor source for this set is a human donor in good health.

The rearrangement links TRBV5-1 to TRBJ2-7; the D gene is possibly TRBD1 (6 bases). Trimming cost V 0 bases and J 4 bases, with 14 bases left between them. Germline CDR1 is SGHRS and CDR2 is YFSETQ. The CDR3 runs to 15 residues. In nucleotides, the CDR3 is TGCGCCAGCAGCTTGGCCGAGGGGGTTCGGTACGAGCAGTACTTC. Its protein is CASSLAEGVRYEQYF.

The gene calls are TRBV19 and TRBJ1-1; no reliable D call. The CDR3 is 13 residues long. Trimming removed 5 bases at V and 0 bases at J, with 7 bases between. Looked up from germline, CDR1 is LNHDA and CDR2 is SQIVND (reference sequence). The CDR3 protein is CASSFELNTEAFF. The CDR3 DNA reads as TGTGCCAGTAGTTTTGAATTGAACACTGAAGCTTTCTTT.

The rearrangement joins TRBV19 to TRBJ1-5; no clear D gene. Per the germline V gene, CDR1 is LNHDA and CDR2 is SQIVND (reference sequence). V lost 6 bases to trimming and J lost 0 bases, with 9 bases between them. This CDR3 is built from 14 residues. DNA for the CDR3: TGTGCCAGTAGCCCCGTACATAGCAATCAGCCCCAGCATTTT. Its protein product is CASSPVHSNQPQHF.

In this sample, this clone turned up once. This chain uses TRBV7-2 with TRBJ1-2; D is ambiguous. The germline V gene has CDR1 SGHTA and CDR2 FQGNSA. The V and J ends lost 1 base and 2 bases respectively, with 8 bases between them. The CDR3 has 14 residues. The CDR3, as DNA: TGTGCCAGCAGCTTAGTTAGCTGGAACTATGGCTACACCTTC. Translating it yields CASSLVSWNYGYTF. The full variable domain, in which reference TRBV7-2 and TRBJ1-2 provide the parts outside the CDR3, is GAGVSQSPSNKVTEKGKDVELRCDPISGHTALYWYRQSLGQGLEFLIYFQGNSAPDKSGLPSDRFSAERTGGSVSTLTIQRTQQEDSAVYLCASSLVSWNYGYTFGSGTRLTVV.

V is TRBV9 and J is TRBJ1-5, with D possibly matching TRBD1 (6 bases). CDR3 length equals 14 residues. With 4 bases removed from V and 6 bases from J, the gap between germline ends came to 14 bases. Germline CDR1 SGDLS, CDR2 YYNGEE. CDR3 coding DNA: TGTGCCAGCAGCCCCGGGGGGGGGCCTCAGCCCCAGCATTTT. Its translation: CASSPGGGPQPQHF. The full variable domain, its missing parts supplied by reference TRBV9 and TRBJ1-5, is DSGVTQTPKHLITATGQRVTLRCSPRSGDLSVYWYQQSLDQGLQFLIQYYNGEERAKGNILERFSAQQFPDLHSELNLSSLELGDSALYFCASSPGGGPQPQHFGDGTRLSIL.

The chain is built from TRBV11-2 and TRBJ1-1, with D hard to call. CDR3 size: 14 residues. V was trimmed by 2 bases and J by 7 bases, leaving 14 bases between them. Germline-derived CDR1 and CDR2 are SGHAT and FQNNGV. CDR3 sequence (DNA): TGTGCCAGCAGCTTATCTACGGGTATGCTTGAAGCTTTCTTT. Translation: CASSLSTGMLEAFF.

The rearrangement joins TRBV15 to TRBJ1-2; TRBD1 aligns across 11 bases. V lost 1 base and J lost 2; bases outside the gene matches: 0. The CDR3 runs 15 residues. Looked up from germline, CDR1 is LNHNV and CDR2 is YYDKDF (reference sequence). The CDR3 DNA is TGTGCCACCAGCAGAGGGGACAGGGGGAACTATGGCTACACCTTC. Amino acid sequence: CATSRGDRGNYGYTF.